This T cell receptor beta chain was sequenced for a study of T cells in Graves' hyperthyroidism and ophthalmopathy. Study background: Blood from the periphery was taken at initial diagnosis, before any treatment. Overall study findings and caveats: Ophthalmopathy was identified by the model a median about 6 months ahead of onset. Ophthalmopathy stood apart from stable hyperthyroidism in a 13 V-J model.

The CDR3 spans 12 residues. Uncontrolled infections, other autoimmune diseases, pregnancy or lactation led to exclusion of patients. About this clonotype itself: Its antigen remains unidentified. This may stem from a read error, because a much larger clone lies one nucleotide away.

Researchers took RNA transcripts and amplified the TCR beta CDR3 regions from them. First-round RT-PCR of the TCR CDR3 relied on the HTBI primer set. TCRdb reanalysed the multiplex PCR reads using MiXCR and keeps one entry per CDR3 protein. The top ten clones hold 25% to 35% of a sample with some 350,000 distinct CDR3 sequences, 15% to 18% of them seen once. The gene calls are TRBV12-3 or TRBV12-4 and TRBJ2-1; no firm D call. This TCR came from a woman aged 18-29 years with Graves' hyperthyroidism that later progressed to Graves' ophthalmopathy. The sample consisted of blood. CDR3 amino acids: CASSPSYDEQFF. CDR3 in DNA: TGTGCCAGCAGCCCCTCCTACGATGAGCAGTTCTTC.